This TCR beta chain derives from a study of tissue T cells after allogeneic stem cell transplantation. Sequencing of TCRbeta CDR3 at survey depth gave sequences and template counts. Generated by immunoSEQ multiplex PCR, the TCRdb table keeps only in-frame clones and is missing some. The sample yields about 21,000 clones, 55% to 75% seen once. Turning to this clone: The antigen is unknown. One junction end does not reproduce the germline sequence, and a read error may be involved. Genes and germline come from the mouse. The read finishes 1 residue shy of the CDR3 end, and the germline J gene is used to complete it.

Overall study results and limits: Blood and spleen captured only part of the tissue TCR repertoire.

Germline lookup yields CDR1 LGHNA and CDR2 YSYQKL. The CDR3 length is 16 residues. The J gene is TRBJ2-2, the V gene TRBV2; 8 nucleotides line up with TRBD2. Sequenced material: spleen. The TCR was taken from a female BALB/c mouse in good health. For the strain, the MHC haplotype given is H2-d. The covered CDR3 bases are TGTGCCGGCAGCCAAGACCCTGGGGGGAACACCGGGCAGCTCTAC. This sequence encodes CAGSQDPGGNTGQLY. The whole CDR3 is CAGSQDPGGNTGQLYF.